Following are 27 T cell receptor beta chains from one sample sequenced in a study of blood T cell repertoires in COVID-19. Sequenced by immunoSEQ multiplex PCR; TCRdb stores in-frame clones only, minus some. The sample lists about 140,000 clones; over 70% were seen once. Material for sequencing was peripheral blood. The receptors shown here come from a man aged 60-69 years with active or convalescent COVID-19.

The chain links TRBV7-2 to TRBJ2-7, with D possibly being TRBD2 (5 bases). The V gene's germline CDR1 is SGHTA and CDR2 FQGNSA. Trimming stripped 7 bases from V and 0 bases from J, with 16 bases between. The CDR3 consists of 15 residues. The CDR3 reads CASTERELSSYEQYF. The DNA for the CDR3 is TGTGCCAGCACCGAAAGGGAGTTGAGCTCCTACGAGCAGTACTTC.

As DNA, the CDR3 is TGTGCCAGCAGCCCTGGGGGGACTAGCGGGAGGGACGAGCAGTACTTC. Translation gives CASSPGGTSGRDEQYF. This chain uses TRBV5-4 with TRBJ2-7; TRBD2 matches 16 bases. This CDR3 has 16 residues. Germline values: CDR1 SGHNT, CDR2 YYREEE (reference sequence). V shed 4 bases and J 5 bases; nucleotides not matched to a gene: 6.

The CDR3: CASRPTGIYNSPLHF. In DNA form, the CDR3 reads TGTGCCAGCAGGCCGACAGGGATTTATAATTCACCCCTCCACTTT. This chain connects TRBV5-5 to TRBJ1-6; 7 positions agree with TRBD1. Per the germline V gene, CDR1 is SGHKS and CDR2 is YYEKEE (reference sequence). The CDR3 sequence is 15 residues long. Unmatched junction bases numbered 6, after V lost 5 bases and J lost 4 bases.

This rearrangement joins TRBV7-2 to TRBJ1-6, with D perhaps TRBD1 (5 bases). The CDR3 is 14 amino acids. Looked up from germline, CDR1 is SGHTA and CDR2 is FQGNSA. V lost 1 base, J lost 15 bases, and 16 bases lay in between. Written as DNA, the CDR3 is TGTGCCAGCAGCTTAGATGGCAGGGCTCTAGTCCTCCACTTT. This translates into CASSLDGRALVLHF.

V usage is TRBV10-3 and J usage is TRBJ2-1; 7 bases align to TRBD1. Germline V lookup: CDR1 ENHRY, CDR2 SYGVKD. CDR3 size: 14 residues. J was trimmed by 5 bases and V by 6 bases; bases with no gene match: 7. CDR3: CAIRTGLSDNEQFF. In DNA, the CDR3 is TGTGCCATCAGGACAGGGCTGTCAGACAATGAGCAGTTCTTC.

The chain is built from TRBV19 and TRBJ1-2, with D possibly TRBD1 on 6 matching bases. Trimming shortened V by 0 bases and J by 7 bases, and 12 bases separated the two germline ends. Germline V lookup: CDR1 LNHDA, CDR2 SQIVND (reference sequence). The CDR3 has 14 residues. Here the CDR3 reads CASSIDDRPGGYTF. Here the CDR3 DNA reads TGTGCCAGTAGTATAGATGACAGGCCTGGTGGCTACACCTTC.

This clone has at least ten counts. The chain is built from TRBV9 and TRBJ2-3; 7 nucleotides align to TRBD2. Trimming removed 3 bases from V and 3 bases from J; junction bases left unmatched: 4. Germline lookup yields CDR1 SGDLS and CDR2 YYNGEE. The CDR3 consists of 14 residues. The CDR3 loop reads CASSAWGGTDTQYF. The CDR3 DNA follows: TGTGCCAGCAGCGCCTGGGGGGGAACAGATACGCAGTATTTT.

This clone was detected once. The chain uses TRBV10-3 and TRBJ2-4; 7 positions match TRBD2. The trim removed 0 bases at V and 2 bases at J, leaving 7 bases unmatched. CDR1 ENHRY and CDR2 SYGVKD come from the germline V gene. The CDR3 length is 17 residues. The CDR3 reads CAISESAGEGSKNIQYF. The CDR3 bases are TGTGCCATCAGTGAGTCGGCGGGGGAAGGGTCCAAAAACATTCAGTACTTC.

The V call is TRBV2, the J call TRBJ2-1; 9 nucleotides line up with TRBD1. The CDR3 sequence is 13 residues long. CDR1 SNHLY and CDR2 FYNNEI come from the germline V gene. The J segment lost 7 bases and the V segment lost 7 bases, leaving 5 bases of the junction unmatched. The CDR3 DNA sequence: TGTGCCAGCATGGGACAGGGTATGAATGAGCAGTTCTTC. It is translated as CASMGQGMNEQFF.

This clone has a single count. The chain uses TRBV7-8 and TRBJ1-4; 7 nucleotides match TRBD1. The CDR3 spans 18 residues. Unmatched junction bases numbered 12, after V lost 2 bases and J lost 3 bases. In germline, CDR1 is SGHVS, CDR2 FQNEAQ. The CDR3 spells CASSLRGVEGASNEKLFF. CDR3 nucleotides: TGTGCCAGCAGCTTACGGGGCGTGGAGGGGGCGTCTAATGAAAAACTGTTTTTT.

As regards this clone: This CDR3 is also generated by other DNA sequences in the sample. The V call is TRBV19, the J call TRBJ2-6, with a tentative D call TRBD2 (5 bases). CDR3 length: 14 residues. Per germline, CDR1 LNHDA and CDR2 SQIVND (reference sequence). The V end was cut by 6 bases, the J end by 0 bases, with 6 bases between. The CDR3, as DNA: TGTGCCAGTAGCCGGGGCTCTGGGGCCAACGTCCTGACTTTC. This sequence encodes CASSRGSGANVLTF.

This clone appeared a few times. The CDR3 DNA reads TGTGCCAGCAGTTTGGGACAAGGTTCTTTCGAGACCCAGTACTTC. It yields the protein CASSLGQGSFETQYF. The chain is built from TRBV27 and TRBJ2-5; maybe TRBD1 (6 bases). Germline V lookup: CDR1 MNHEY, CDR2 SMNVEV (reference sequence). V was pared by 3 bases and J by 5 bases, with 16 bases between. The CDR3 is made up of 15 amino acids.

The chain couples TRBV19 to TRBJ1-1; D gene unclear. Germline values: CDR1 LNHDA, CDR2 SQIVND (reference sequence). V was shortened by 0 bases and J by 4 bases, with 12 bases between the two germline ends. The CDR3 covers 15 residues. Here the CDR3 DNA reads TGTGCCAGTAGTATAGATGGCAGAGGAACCACTGAAGCTTTCTTT. It specifies CASSIDGRGTTEAFF.

The chain carries TRBV5-1 and TRBJ2-7; 7 nucleotides align to TRBD1. V lost 2 bases, J lost 7 bases, and 9 bases stayed unmatched. The CDR3 has 14 amino acids. The germline CDR1 and CDR2 sequences are SGHRS and YFSETQ. The CDR3 sequence: CASSFGQGDGEQYF. The CDR3, as DNA: TGCGCCAGCAGCTTTGGGCAGGGGGACGGGGAGCAGTACTTC. The full variable domain, completed using reference TRBV5-1 and TRBJ2-7, is KAGVTQTPRYLIKTRGQQVTLSCSPISGHRSVSWYQQTPGQGLQFLFEYFSETQRNKGNFPGRFSGRQFSNSRSEMNVSTLELGDSALYLCASSFGQGDGEQYFGPGTRLTVT.

This chain joins TRBV10-3 and TRBJ2-1; D possibly corresponds to TRBD1 (5 bases). V shed 6 bases and J shed 7 bases, with 7 bases lying between them. The CDR3 spans 11 residues. Germline lookup yields CDR1 ENHRY and CDR2 SYGVKD. In DNA, the CDR3 is TGTGCCATCAGCCAGGGTAATGAGCAGTTCTTC. It encodes CAISQGNEQFF.

This chain uses TRBV9 with TRBJ1-2; D not certain. Trimming took off 0 bases at V and 4 bases at J, with 19 bases between the two ends. CDR1 is SGDLS, CDR2 YYNGEE, per germline. The CDR3 totals 17 residues. CDR3 in amino acids: CASSVGRLESRLYGYTF. CDR3 coding DNA: TGTGCCAGCAGCGTAGGTCGTTTGGAGTCCCGCCTCTATGGCTACACCTTC.

This rearrangement joins TRBV7-9 to TRBJ1-1; perhaps TRBD1 as D (5 bases). Germline V gene data show CDR1 as SEHNR and CDR2 as FQNEAQ (reference sequence). Trimming shortened V by 5 bases and J by 3 bases, and 10 bases separated the two germline ends. The CDR3 is 13 amino acids. The CDR3 is CASSPDRDTEAFF. CDR3 nucleotides: TGTGCCAGCAGCCCAGACAGAGACACTGAAGCTTTCTTT.

The V gene is TRBV11-1, the J gene TRBJ1-2; maybe TRBD1 (5 bases). Germline V gives CDR1 SGHAT, CDR2 FQDESV (reference sequence). This CDR3 has 13 residues. The V end lost 2 bases, the J end lost 8 bases, and 12 bases lay between the germline ends. CDR3 in amino acids: CASSLSRAGGYTF. For the CDR3, the DNA is TGTGCCAGCAGCTTATCCAGGGCCGGGGGCTACACCTTC.

J is TRBJ2-6 and V is TRBV28, with D unresolved. V shed 5 bases and J shed 0 bases, with 14 bases lying between them. Germline V lookup: CDR1 MDHEN, CDR2 SYDVKM. The CDR3 is made up of 17 amino acids. In nucleotides, the CDR3 is TGTGCCAGCAGTGCGGCGGCTGGCAGCTCTGGGGCCAACGTCCTGACTTTC. Its translation: CASSAAAGSSGANVLTF. The full variable domain, in which reference TRBV28 and TRBJ2-6 provide the parts outside the CDR3, is DVKVTQSSRYLVKRTGEKVFLECVQDMDHENMFWYRQDPGLGLRLIYFSYDVKMKEKGDIPEGYSVSREKKERFSLILESASTNQTSMYLCASSAAAGSSGANVLTFGAGSRLTVL.

The chain combines TRBV14 with TRBJ1-6; D call uncertain. Germline CDR1 reads SGHDN; CDR2 reads FVKESK. Trimming shortened V by 0 bases and J by 10 bases, and 7 bases separated the two germline ends. The CDR3 runs to 13 residues. The CDR3 region has the DNA TGTGCCAGCAGCCAAGACAGAAACTCACCCCTCCACTTT. It encodes CASSQDRNSPLHF.

This rearrangement joins TRBV1 to TRBJ2-7; no check of the table's D call, TRBD1, against the DNA was made. TRBV1 is noted as a pseudogene. The CDR3 contains 14 residues. The CDR3 DNA sequence: TGCACCAGCAGCCAAGTCAGGGGGACGGGCGAGCAGTACTTC. The encoded protein is CTSSQVRGTGEQYF.

J is TRBJ2-3 and V is TRBV7-3, with 10 nucleotides matching TRBD2. This CDR3 has 16 residues. From germline, CDR1 is SGHTA and CDR2 FQGTGA. The J segment lost 5 bases and the V segment lost 2 bases, leaving 7 bases of the junction unmatched. In nucleotides, the CDR3 is TGTGCCAGCAGCTTATACGGACTAGCGGTAAAAGATACGCAGTATTTT. Protein sequence: CASSLYGLAVKDTQYF.

V is TRBV29-1 and J is TRBJ2-1; 10 bases agree with TRBD2. Germline CDR1 and CDR2: SQVTM and ANQGSEA. V lost 7 bases, J lost 8 bases, and 14 bases stayed unmatched. The CDR3 runs 15 residues. The CDR3 loop is CSAPELTSGKDEQFF. CDR3 nucleotide sequence: TGCAGCGCACCTGAACTCACTAGCGGGAAGGATGAGCAGTTCTTC.

The chain employs TRBV28 and TRBJ2-1; 9 bases align to TRBD1. V trimming: 1 base; J trimming: 4 bases; junction bases outside the gene matches: 5. The germline V gene has CDR1 MDHEN and CDR2 SYDVKM. The CDR3 extends over 16 amino acids. The CDR3 bases are TGTGCCAGCAGTTTATCGGGGACAGGGAAGTACAATGAGCAGTTCTTC. As protein: CASSLSGTGKYNEQFF.

The J gene is TRBJ1-5, the V gene TRBV28, with D perhaps matching TRBD1 (6 bases). The V end lost 2 bases, the J end lost 5 bases, and 13 bases lay between the germline ends. Germline V gives CDR1 MDHEN, CDR2 SYDVKM. The CDR3 has 15 amino acids. The CDR3 nucleotides read TGTGCCAGCAGTTTAGGGGGGGGCCGCTATCAGCCCCAGCATTTT. It codes for CASSLGGGRYQPQHF.

This sequence joins TRBV28 and TRBJ2-7; D is ambiguous. The CDR3 totals 10 residues. Looked up from germline, CDR1 is MDHEN and CDR2 is SYDVKM. The V and J ends lost 3 bases and 5 bases respectively, with 2 bases between them. The CDR3 region is CASSFNEQYF. The CDR3 nucleotides read TGTGCCAGCAGTTTTAACGAGCAGTACTTC.

The chain has TRBV7-9 and TRBJ2-7; D may be TRBD1 (6 bases). V lost 5 bases and J 1 base, leaving 9 bases between the germline ends. CDR1 SEHNR and CDR2 FQNEAQ come from the germline V gene (reference sequence). The CDR3 contains 13 residues. DNA for the CDR3: TGTGCCAGCAGCCACGGACAGTCCTACGAGCAGTACTTC. This gives the protein CASSHGQSYEQYF.